What follows are 21 T cell receptor beta chains derived from one specimen sequenced in a study of blood T cell repertoires in COVID-19. Data came from immunoSEQ multiplex PCR; TCRdb stores just in-frame clones and leaves some out. The data hold around 250,000 clones, with roughly 88% observed a single time. The sequenced sample consisted of PBMCs or T cells enriched from blood (not recorded which). These receptor sequences come from a woman aged 40 to 50 who had been exposed to COVID-19.

This clone was found once. The V call is TRBV11-3, the J call TRBJ1-6; 10 positions agree with TRBD1. V trimming: 3 bases; J trimming: 7 bases; junction bases outside the gene matches: 9. Per the germline V gene, CDR1 is SGHNT and CDR2 is YENEEA. CDR3 length equals 17 residues. CDR3 bases: TGTGCCAGCAGCTTGGTCGTGTCGGGACAGGGGAATTCACCCCTCCACTTT. Translating gives CASSLVVSGQGNSPLHF. The entire variable domain, with the rest obtained from reference TRBV11-3 and TRBJ1-6, is as follows: EAGVVQSPRYKIIEKKQPVAFWCNPISGHNTLYWYLQNLGQGPELLIRYENEEAVDDSQLPKDRFSAERLKGVDSTLKIQPAELGDSAVYLCASSLVVSGQGNSPLHFGNGTRLTVT.

V usage is TRBV12-3 or TRBV12-4 and J usage is TRBJ1-2; D is perhaps TRBD1 (5 bases). Trimming removed 8 bases from V and 4 bases from J, with 14 bases in between. This CDR3 region has 13 residues. The CDR3: CASGRDSPYGYTF. DNA of the CDR3: TGTGCCAGCGGCCGGGACTCCCCCTATGGCTACACCTTC.

The chain couples TRBV29-1 to TRBJ1-4; D call uncertain. Trimming removed 4 bases from V and 8 bases from J, with 5 bases in between. CDR3 length: 10 residues. Per the germline V gene, CDR1 is SQVTM and CDR2 is ANQGSEA. The CDR3 reads CSVGEEKLFF. Written as DNA, the CDR3 is TGCAGCGTTGGGGAGGAAAAACTGTTTTTT.

The J gene is TRBJ1-1, the V gene TRBV6-5; 8 positions match TRBD1. J gave up 6 bases and V 7 bases, and 13 bases lay outside the gene matches. CDR1 is MNHEY and CDR2 is SVGAGI in the germline V gene. The CDR3 covers 15 residues. The CDR3 region has the DNA TGTGCCAGCAAAGAATTAGACAGGGGAGCCCCTGAAGCTTTCTTT. Translation: CASKELDRGAPEAFF.

This chain uses TRBV9 with TRBJ2-7; D is unresolved. With 0 bases removed from V and 2 bases from J, the gap between germline ends came to 9 bases. The length of the CDR3 is 14 residues. The germline V gene has CDR1 SGDLS and CDR2 YYNGEE. The CDR3 DNA reads TGTGCCAGCAGCGTAGGAGGCTCCCCCTACGAGCAGTACTTC. Protein product: CASSVGGSPYEQYF.

This chain joins TRBV4-1 and TRBJ2-1; 8 nucleotides line up with TRBD2. Germline V lookup: CDR1 MGHRA, CDR2 YSYEKL. The length of the CDR3 is 16 residues. V lost 0 bases, J lost 3 bases, and 4 bases stayed unmatched. The CDR3 DNA is TGCGCCAGCAGCCAAGATCCGGGAGGGGTCTACAATGAGCAGTTCTTC. Translation: CASSQDPGGVYNEQFF.

V is TRBV7-8 and J is TRBJ1-6; perhaps TRBD1 as D (5 bases). The CDR3 loop spans 16 amino acids. V dropped 5 bases and J dropped 0 bases, with 11 bases sitting between them. The germline V gene has CDR1 SGHVS and CDR2 FQNEAQ. CDR3 nucleotide sequence: TGTGCCAGCAGCCAAAGGGGAAGCTCCTATAATTCACCCCTCCACTTT. This encodes CASSQRGSSYNSPLHF.

CDR3 sequence reads: CASSQESGSSYNEQFF. As DNA, the CDR3 is TGCGCCAGCAGCCAAGAAAGCGGGAGCTCCTACAATGAGCAGTTCTTC. The gene calls are TRBV4-3 and TRBJ2-1, with 8 bases lining up with TRBD2. Germline lookup yields CDR1 LGHNA and CDR2 YSLEER. V dropped 0 bases and J dropped 0; count of bases not matched to a gene: 1. This CDR3 region has 16 residues.

This clone was seen a few times. The V and J genes are TRBV5-4 and TRBJ2-5, with D possibly being TRBD2 (5 bases). The CDR3 covers 15 residues. V was clipped by 4 bases and J by 0 bases, with 13 bases between them. Per germline, CDR1 SGHNT and CDR2 YYREEE (reference sequence). The CDR3 loop reads CASSGRPGNQETQYF. The CDR3 region has the DNA TGTGCCAGCAGCGGCCGACCGGGGAACCAAGAGACCCAGTACTTC.

V usage is TRBV27 and J usage is TRBJ1-4, with TRBD1 matching over 8 bases. The CDR3 totals 15 residues. The germline CDR1 and CDR2 sequences are MNHEY and SMNVEV (reference sequence). Unmatched junction bases numbered 5, after V lost 5 bases and J lost 3 bases. Here the CDR3 reads CASSLMTGANEKLFF. The CDR3, as DNA: TGTGCCAGCAGTCTAATGACAGGGGCTAATGAAAAACTGTTTTTT.

The chain uses TRBV7-9 and TRBJ2-3; 10 positions match TRBD2. The germline V gene encodes CDR1 SEHNR and CDR2 FQNEAQ (reference sequence). The CDR3 totals 15 residues. V lost 4 bases to trimming and J lost 4 bases; unmatched junction nucleotides: 5. For the CDR3, the DNA is TGTGCCAGCAGCTCTAGCGGGAGAGGGTCAGATACGCAGTATTTT. It specifies CASSSSGRGSDTQYF. The whole variable domain, filled in from reference TRBV7-9 and TRBJ2-3, reads DTGVSQNPRHKITKRGQNVTFRCDPISEHNRLYWYRQTLGQGPEFLTYFQNEAQLEKSRLLSDRFSAERPKGSFSTLEIQRTEQGDSAMYLCASSSSGRGSDTQYFGPGTRLTVL.

This chain joins TRBV15 and TRBJ2-1; a weak D match, TRBD2 (6 bases). Between the trimmed V and J ends, which lost 3 bases and 5 bases, there was a span of 14 bases. This CDR3 comprises 15 residues. Germline V CDR1 and CDR2: LNHNV, YYDKDF (reference sequence). The CDR3 loop is CATSRDRGFNNEQFF. CDR3 DNA: TGTGCCACCAGCAGGGATCGGGGGTTCAACAATGAGCAGTTCTTC. Filled out from reference TRBV15 and TRBJ2-1, the complete variable domain reads DAMVIQNPRYQVTQFGKPVTLSCSQTLNHNVMYWYQQKSSQAPKLLFHYYDKDFNNEADTPDNFQSRRPNTSFCFLDIRSPGLGDTAMYLCATSRDRGFNNEQFFGPGTRLTVL.

The J gene is TRBJ2-1, the V gene TRBV20-1; D is undetermined. V was clipped by 0 bases and J by 9 bases, with 6 bases between them. CDR1 is DFQATT, CDR2 SNEGSKA, per germline (reference sequence). The CDR3 has 11 amino acids. CDR3 DNA: TGCAGTGCTAGAGATACGGGTGAGCAGTTCTTC. Translated, it gives CSARDTGEQFF.

This chain links TRBV20-1 with TRBJ2-5; the match to TRBD2 covers 10 bases. This CDR3 contains 17 residues. Trimming took 3 bases from V and 4 from J; bases not matched to a gene: 14. Per the germline V gene, CDR1 is DFQATT and CDR2 is SNEGSKA (reference sequence). The CDR3 coding sequence is TGCAGTGCTAGTCCTAGCCTAGCGGGAGTTGTAGTAGAGACCCAGTACTTC. Translation gives CSASPSLAGVVVETQYF.

This clone has only a few counts. The chain recombines TRBV28 with TRBJ1-4; D possibly corresponds to TRBD1 (6 bases). Germline V gives CDR1 MDHEN, CDR2 SYDVKM. The CDR3 contains 15 residues. Trimming pared 2 bases from V and 4 bases from J, leaving 11 bases between. The CDR3 coding sequence is TGTGCCAGCAGTTTAATGGGGGGGCTTAATGAAAAACTGTTTTTT. It yields the protein CASSLMGGLNEKLFF.

The chain joins TRBV30 to TRBJ1-5; D is possibly TRBD1 (5 bases). Germline CDR1 is GTSNPN and CDR2 is SVGIG (reference sequence). The CDR3 totals 12 residues. Trimming removed 2 bases from V and 10 bases from J, with 12 bases in between. This CDR3 is CAWSLLGGPQHF. The CDR3 DNA reads TGTGCCTGGAGTCTCCTCGGGGGTCCCCAGCATTTT.

This chain connects TRBV20-1 to TRBJ1-1; TRBD1 might be the D (5 bases). The CDR3 loop spans 11 amino acids. Germline CDR1 and CDR2: DFQATT and SNEGSKA (reference sequence). CDR3 protein: CSPREGTEAFF. CDR3 nucleotide sequence: TGCAGCCCCAGGGAGGGCACTGAAGCTTTCTTT.

V and J are TRBV5-1 and TRBJ2-7; 7 positions match TRBD1. Germline CDR1 reads SGHRS; CDR2 reads YFSETQ. The CDR3 sequence is 15 residues long. J lost 4 bases, V lost 4 bases, and 11 bases had no gene match. The CDR3 loop reads CASSPSTGMVYEQYF. In DNA form, the CDR3 reads TGCGCCAGCAGCCCGTCGACAGGGATGGTTTACGAGCAGTACTTC.

This chain connects TRBV10-3 to TRBJ1-2; D is possibly TRBD1 (6 bases). V lost 4 bases, J lost 6 bases, and 24 bases lay in between. Germline V gene lookup returns CDR1 ENHRY and CDR2 SYGVKD. The CDR3 loop spans 17 amino acids. This CDR3 is CAISGASDQGSGNGYTF. CDR3 nucleotide sequence: TGTGCCATCAGTGGCGCGAGTGACCAGGGGTCCGGGAATGGCTACACCTTC.

This chain connects TRBV2 to TRBJ1-6; weak D call: TRBD1 (5 bases). Trimming shortened V by 8 bases and J by 10 bases, and 27 bases separated the two germline ends. The CDR3 length is 17 residues. Germline CDR1 reads SNHLY; CDR2 reads FYNNEI. The CDR3 sequence is CASCPRGFSASGSPLHF. CDR3 DNA: TGTGCCAGCTGCCCCCGGGGGTTTTCGGCCTCGGGCTCACCCCTCCACTTT.

This clone appeared a single time. The CDR3 DNA reads TGCGCCAGCAGCCTCTACAAATCTCCCGGGGGTTTTACTGGAAACACCATATATTTT. Translating gives CASSLYKSPGGFTGNTIYF. The genes are TRBV4-1 and TRBJ1-3, with D maybe TRBD1 (5 bases). V lost 4 bases, J lost 2 bases, and 24 bases lay in between. In germline, CDR1 is MGHRA, CDR2 YSYEKL. The CDR3 has 19 residues.